The subject of this entry is one T cell receptor beta chain. Its antigen is not known. Template-switch reactions added UMIs with a 6-nucleotide sample barcode. Two nested PCRs, run for approximately 17 and 9 cycles, were applied to TCRalpha and TCRbeta cDNA. TCRdb re-called the 5' RACE reads and shows each CDR3 protein once, DNA omitted. The sample data list about 160,000 distinct CDR3 sequences. This sample stems from a study of monozygotic twins with inflammatory bowel disease. Overall study results and limits: Discordant twins had repertoire similarity that did not differ from that of concordant twins, possibly from limited power.

This CDR3 region has 15 residues. Blood (approximately 2.5 ml) was collected from every donor individually. This receptor was taken from a human donor with ulcerative colitis or Crohn's disease, or a healthy co-twin of an affected twin (not recorded which). Material for sequencing was blood. The rearrangement joins TRBV12-3 or TRBV12-4 to TRBJ2-7; TCRdb proposes TRBD1, but this gene call is untestable without DNA. The CDR3 loop reads CASSRTGGRSYEQYF.